Sequencing of this TCR beta chain was carried out in a study of T cell responses to AZD1222 COVID-19 vaccine. Some clones are missing from TCRdb's copy, which holds only in-frame ones; the method was immunoSEQ multiplex PCR. The table lists approximately 140,000 clones, more than 80% of them singletons. In regard to this clone: No antigen is known for it.

Findings and limits, study-wide: Spike-wide vaccine-associated CD4 TCRs dominated at 160-218 and 743-854. Possibly, clonal diversity was underestimated; donors were largely white British and included more females. Increased Spike-specific TCR breadth and depth were observed after two AZD1222 doses.

The CDR3 totals 15 residues. V shed 1 base and J shed 3 bases, with 13 bases lying between them. CDR1 and CDR2 from the germline V gene are SQVTM and ANQGSEA. The gene calls are TRBV29-1 and TRBJ2-1; D gene unclear. The clonotype originates from an adult who received the MenACWY meningococcal vaccine as a control. Sequencing used peripheral blood, obtained 28 days after the second dose of the MenACWY control vaccine. CDR3: CSVEGGSKDYNEQFF. CDR3 in DNA: TGCAGCGTTGAAGGTGGGTCTAAGGACTACAATGAGCAGTTCTTC.